This record looks at one TCR beta chain sequence and its context. The target antigen is unknown. TCRdb passed the RT-PCR reads through MiXCR, listing each CDR3 protein once. The table includes 600,000 to 850,000 distinct CDR3 sequences, 14% detected once. This specimen comes from a study of response to subunit inactivated influenza vaccine. Study-wide results and limits: After each seasonal influenza vaccination, few new T cells are recruited, the authors suggested.

The CDR3 extends over 14 amino acids. Looked up from germline, CDR1 is SGHKS and CDR2 is YYEKEE (reference sequence). Germline trimming cut 1 base from V and 2 bases from J; bases unmatched to any gene: 3. The material was PBMCs from blood, obtained less than 15 days before vaccination. This rearrangement joins TRBV5-5 to TRBJ2-7, with 7 bases aligning to TRBD1. This TCR was sampled from a man aged 45-65 years who received an inactivated influenza vaccine. The CDR3 DNA reads TGTGCCAGCAGCTTGTTTCAGGGGGCCTACGAGCAGTACTTC. Translation: CASSLFQGAYEQYF.